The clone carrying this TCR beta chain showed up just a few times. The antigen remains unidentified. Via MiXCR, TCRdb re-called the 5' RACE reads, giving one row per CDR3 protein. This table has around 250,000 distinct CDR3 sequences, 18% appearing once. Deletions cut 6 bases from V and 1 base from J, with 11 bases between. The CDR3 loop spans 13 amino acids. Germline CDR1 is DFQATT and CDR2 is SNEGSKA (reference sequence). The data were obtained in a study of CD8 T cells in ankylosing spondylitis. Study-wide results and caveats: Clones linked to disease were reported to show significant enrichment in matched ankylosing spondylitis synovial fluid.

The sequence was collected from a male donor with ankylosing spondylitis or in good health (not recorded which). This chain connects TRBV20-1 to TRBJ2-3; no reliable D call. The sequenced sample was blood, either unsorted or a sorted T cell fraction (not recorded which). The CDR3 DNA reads TGCAGTGCCCTTAAGTCCGGCACAGATACGCAGTATTTT. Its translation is CSALKSGTDTQYF.